The next 27 T cell receptor beta chains were all read from a single sample in a study of blood T cell repertoires in COVID-19. Sequencing was performed with immunoSEQ multiplex PCR; in TCRdb, only in-frame clones are kept and a portion is missing. The table lists about 160,000 clones, 60% to 85% of them singletons. Sequenced material: peripheral blood. These receptors were obtained from a man in his sixties with acute or convalescent COVID-19.

V and J are TRBV11-2 and TRBJ1-2, with 7 bases matching TRBD1. CDR3 length: 13 amino acids. Germline values: CDR1 SGHAT, CDR2 FQNNGV. V lost 5 bases to trimming and J lost 1 base; unmatched junction nucleotides: 1. This CDR3 reads CASSQGDNYGYTF. CDR3 DNA: TGTGCCAGCAGCCAGGGGGATAACTATGGCTACACCTTC.

In its sample, this clone was seen a few times. The V call is TRBV11-2, the J call TRBJ1-6; 7 bases align to TRBD1. Germline CDR1 and CDR2: SGHAT and FQNNGV. The ends lost 5 bases at V and 13 bases at J; junction bases unmatched: 11. The CDR3 has 14 residues. The CDR3 DNA follows: TGTGCCAGCAGCCGACAGGGATCCGAATATCCCCTCCACTTT. As protein: CASSRQGSEYPLHF.

The chain has TRBV15 and TRBJ2-2; 9 bases align to TRBD2. There are 15 residues in the CDR3. V dropped 7 bases and J dropped 2; count of bases not matched to a gene: 5. Germline lookup yields CDR1 LNHNV and CDR2 YYDKDF (reference sequence). CDR3 DNA sequence: TGTGCCACCAATAGCGGGGGAGTAAACACCGGGGAGCTGTTTTTT. This translates into CATNSGGVNTGELFF.

The rearrangement joins TRBV19 to TRBJ1-5, with 7 bases identical to TRBD1. Germline V gene data show CDR1 as LNHDA and CDR2 as SQIVND (reference sequence). Germline trimming cut 10 bases from V and 5 bases from J; bases unmatched to any gene: 5. The CDR3 runs 12 residues. The CDR3 nucleotides read TGTGCCACCGGACAGGACTATCAGCCCCAGCATTTT. This codes for CATGQDYQPQHF.

The chain couples TRBV29-1 to TRBJ2-7, with TRBD1 matching 7 bases. Trimming removed 6 bases from V and 7 bases from J; junction bases left unmatched: 15. CDR1 and CDR2 from the germline V gene are SQVTM and ANQGSEA. The CDR3 sequence is 14 residues long. In DNA, the CDR3 is TGCAGCGTCGTAGGGGGCGCCGGGGTTAGGGAGCAGTACTTC. It is translated as CSVVGGAGVREQYF.

The V call is TRBV11-3, the J call TRBJ1-1, with 8 bases that match TRBD1. The length of the CDR3 is 15 residues. Trimming cost V 5 bases and J 0 bases; bases outside gene matches: 5. CDR1 and CDR2 from the germline V gene are SGHNT and YENEEA. The CDR3 region is CASSDRGGMNTEAFF. The DNA of the CDR3 is TGTGCCAGCAGCGACAGGGGAGGCATGAACACTGAAGCTTTCTTT.

The chain has TRBV7-2 and TRBJ1-2, with 10 bases identical to TRBD1. Trimming took 3 bases from V and 7 from J; bases not matched to a gene: 8. From germline, CDR1 is SGHTA and CDR2 FQGNSA. This CDR3 region has 15 residues. The CDR3 DNA reads as TGTGCCAGCAGCTTGTACGGGACAGGGGCGTCTGGCTACACCTTC. It is translated as CASSLYGTGASGYTF.

This chain connects TRBV9 to TRBJ2-5; the match to TRBD2 covers 9 bases. V was clipped by 3 bases and J by 5 bases; unmatched bases: 8. The germline V gene has CDR1 SGDLS and CDR2 YYNGEE. The CDR3 consists of 15 residues. CDR3 coding DNA: TGTGCCAGCAGCGGACGGACTAGCGAGTATGAGACCCAGTACTTC. The encoded protein is CASSGRTSEYETQYF.

The chain has TRBV18 and TRBJ2-5, with TRBD1 matching 8 bases. There are 14 residues in the CDR3. The ends lost 4 bases at V and 1 base at J; junction bases unmatched: 2. Germline V gene lookup returns CDR1 KGHSH and CDR2 LQKENI. The CDR3, as DNA: TGTGCCAGCTCACTTGGGACAGGCCAAGAGACCCAGTACTTC. Amino acids: CASSLGTGQETQYF.

The V and J genes are TRBV5-1 and TRBJ1-1; TRBD1 agrees at 7 bases. Losses at the gene ends were 2 bases for V and 2 bases for J; bases not matched to a gene: 9. The V gene's germline CDR1 is SGHRS and CDR2 YFSETQ. The CDR3 consists of 16 residues. CDR3 in amino acids: CASSFRQGGNNTEAFF. CDR3 nucleotides: TGCGCCAGCAGCTTCCGACAGGGAGGTAATAACACTGAAGCTTTCTTT.

The chain is built from TRBV11-2 and TRBJ2-4; TRBD2 aligns across 8 bases. Germline lookup yields CDR1 SGHAT and CDR2 FQNNGV. V gave up 1 base and J gave up 8 bases; unmatched junction bases: 10. The CDR3 has 16 amino acids. The CDR3 loop reads CASSLGFGGAVDIQYF. The CDR3 DNA reads TGTGCCAGCAGCTTAGGTTTCGGGGGGGCCGTGGACATTCAGTACTTC.

The chain uses TRBV10-3 and TRBJ1-2; 7 nucleotides agree with TRBD1. The trim removed 10 bases at V and 8 bases at J, leaving 10 bases unmatched. Germline V gives CDR1 ENHRY, CDR2 SYGVKD. The CDR3 runs 12 residues. CDR3: CATSTGREGYTF. Written as DNA, the CDR3 is TGTGCCACCTCGACAGGGAGAGAAGGCTACACCTTC.

The rearrangement links TRBV11-3 to TRBJ2-1; perhaps TRBD2 as D (6 bases). This CDR3 spans 16 amino acids. Germline V gene data show CDR1 as SGHNT and CDR2 as YENEEA. Trimming removed 0 bases at V and 10 bases at J, with 19 bases between. CDR3 sequence reads: CASSLDLGGTPREQFF. The CDR3 coding sequence is TGTGCCAGCAGCTTAGATCTGGGCGGGACCCCTAGGGAGCAGTTCTTC. Filled out from reference TRBV11-3 and TRBJ2-1, the complete variable domain reads EAGVVQSPRYKIIEKKQPVAFWCNPISGHNTLYWYLQNLGQGPELLIRYENEEAVDDSQLPKDRFSAERLKGVDSTLKIQPAELGDSAVYLCASSLDLGGTPREQFFGPGTRLTVL.

This clone occurred a few times. The rearrangement links TRBV30 to TRBJ1-1; D not certain. This CDR3 has 14 amino acids. Germline V gene data show CDR1 as GTSNPN and CDR2 as SVGIG (reference sequence). V lost 0 bases and J 4 bases, leaving 12 bases between the germline ends. CDR3 in DNA: TGTGCCTGGAGTGTACTCCCGGAGAGCACTGAAGCTTTCTTT. It codes for CAWSVLPESTEAFF.

The CDR3 sequence: CASSPSPTSGFSTDTQYF. CDR3 coding DNA: TGTGCCAGCAGCCCCTCCCCGACTAGCGGGTTTAGCACAGATACGCAGTATTTT. The chain combines TRBV7-7 with TRBJ2-3; 10 positions match TRBD2. CDR3 length: 18 amino acids. Germline assignment: CDR1 SSHAT and CDR2 FNYEAQ (reference sequence). The V gene end was trimmed by 5 bases and the J gene end by 0 bases; junction bases not matched to a gene: 11.

This chain connects TRBV30 to TRBJ1-1, with 9 nucleotides matching TRBD1. V was clipped by 2 bases and J by 7 bases; unmatched bases: 8. The CDR3 extends over 14 amino acids. Germline V gives CDR1 GTSNPN, CDR2 SVGIG (reference sequence). The CDR3 here is CAWSFRDRVGEAFF. For the CDR3, the DNA is TGTGCCTGGAGTTTCCGGGACAGGGTCGGTGAAGCTTTCTTT.

The V gene is TRBV2, the J gene TRBJ1-2, with D uncertain. Germline loops: CDR1 SNHLY, CDR2 FYNNEI. V dropped 2 bases and J dropped 7 bases, with 11 bases sitting between them. CDR3 length equals 13 residues. The CDR3 nucleotides read TGTGCCAGCAGTGAATGGAGTATCCCTGGCTACACCTTC. Translated, it gives CASSEWSIPGYTF.

J is TRBJ2-2 and V is TRBV3-1 (or the pseudogene TRBV3-2); a weak D match, TRBD2 (5 bases). V was pared by 6 bases and J by 4 bases, with 9 bases between. CDR3 length: 13 amino acids. In germline, CDR1 is LGHDT, CDR2 YNNKEL (reference sequence). The CDR3 region has the DNA TGTGCCAGCAGGGGCGGAGGCACCGGGGAGCTGTTTTTT. It is translated as CASRGGGTGELFF.

This sequence joins TRBV5-1 and TRBJ2-5; possible D gene TRBD2, 5 bases. The germline CDR1 and CDR2 sequences are SGHRS and YFSETQ. This CDR3 is built from 15 residues. V dropped 1 base and J dropped 5 bases, with 15 bases sitting between them. Here the CDR3 reads CASSLRGLDGETQYF. In nucleotides, the CDR3 is TGCGCCAGCAGCTTGAGAGGGTTAGATGGCGAGACCCAGTACTTC.

The chain combines TRBV7-8 with TRBJ2-7; TRBD2 might be the D (6 bases). CDR3 size: 12 residues. Looked up from germline, CDR1 is SGHVS and CDR2 is FQNEAQ. The ends were cut back, 5 bases at V and 6 bases at J, with 11 bases in the middle. The CDR3 DNA sequence: TGTGCCAGCAGCCTTCCGGAGGGCGAGCAGTACTTC. Protein product: CASSLPEGEQYF.

The chain has TRBV5-1 and TRBJ2-7; D gene ambiguous. The germline CDR1 and CDR2 sequences are SGHRS and YFSETQ. The CDR3 covers 14 residues. V was pared by 0 bases and J by 2 bases, with 9 bases between. For the CDR3, the DNA is TGCGCCAGCAGCTTGGACAGAGACGCCTACGAGCAGTACTTC. It translates to CASSLDRDAYEQYF.

J is TRBJ1-3 and V is TRBV28, with D unclear. Looked up from germline, CDR1 is MDHEN and CDR2 is SYDVKM. V dropped 5 bases and J dropped 0 bases, with 8 bases sitting between them. This CDR3 comprises 14 residues. The CDR3 protein is CASSPGNSGNTIYF. The CDR3 nucleotides are TGTGCCAGCAGTCCGGGGAACTCTGGAAACACCATATATTTT.

The chain links TRBV10-3 to TRBJ2-5, with TRBD1 matching over 9 bases. J lost 6 bases, V lost 6 bases, and 8 bases had no gene match. Germline V CDR1 and CDR2: ENHRY, SYGVKD. The CDR3 is made up of 14 amino acids. The CDR3: CAISGTGGEQTQYF. In DNA, the CDR3 is TGTGCCATCAGCGGCACAGGGGGCGAACAGACCCAGTACTTC.

The rearrangement joins TRBV24-1 to TRBJ1-5; 10 positions agree with TRBD1. Trimming removed 2 bases from V and 4 bases from J; junction bases left unmatched: 4. The CDR3 loop spans 16 amino acids. Germline CDR1 reads KGHDR; CDR2 reads SFDVKD. In DNA, the CDR3 is TGTGCCACCAGTGATTCTGACAGGGGGCCAAATCAGCCCCAGCATTTT. Its translation is CATSDSDRGPNQPQHF.

CDR3 sequence (DNA): TGTGCCAGCAGGGCAGGTGCGGGACTTTGGTCACCCCTCCACTTT. It codes for CASRAGAGLWSPLHF. The V gene is TRBV4-2, the J gene TRBJ1-6; D may be TRBD1 (5 bases). There are 15 residues in the CDR3. Germline V gene data show CDR1 as LGHNA and CDR2 as YNFKEQ. Trimming pared 6 bases from V and 10 bases from J, leaving 19 bases between.

The chain carries TRBV13 and TRBJ1-2; 10 nucleotides align to TRBD1. The CDR3 length is 14 residues. Germline V gene sequence: CDR1 PRHDT, CDR2 FYEKMQ (reference sequence). J was trimmed by 3 bases and V by 5 bases; bases with no gene match: 3. The CDR3: CASSIGQGDYGYTF. In nucleotides, the CDR3 is TGTGCCAGCAGCATCGGACAGGGGGACTATGGCTACACCTTC.

The chain links TRBV4-2 to TRBJ1-1, with 7 nucleotides matching TRBD1. Trimming at V came to 0 bases and at J to 3 bases, leaving 4 bases not matched to a gene. CDR1 and CDR2 (germline): LGHNA, YNFKEQ. CDR3 length: 15 amino acids. The CDR3 DNA is TGTGCCAGCAGCCAAGATACAGGGGCGGACACTGAAGCTTTCTTT. Translation: CASSQDTGADTEAFF.